This TCR beta chain was found in a study of T cells after yellow fever vaccination (dated by TCRdb to the late 2010s). In terms of the full investigation: The SMART-Seq v4 Ultra Low Input RNA kit was used to prepare libraries from fractions with low cell numbers. To follow T-cell clones before and after primary and booster YFV17D yellow fever vaccination, bulk TCR alpha and beta repertoires were sequenced over time. Two healthy male donors, one aged 18 to 29 and one aged 30 to 40 years, made up the cohort. Bulk PBMC replicates and cell subsets were isolated from blood drawn at multiple timepoints before and after both primary and secondary immunization.

Synthesis of TCR cDNA relied on 5'RACE template switching, a step that introduced a universal primer site along with unique molecular identifiers. cDNA synthesis was primed from both the TCR alpha and TCR beta constant segments. Two PCR steps were used to amplify libraries, with sample barcodes and sequencing adapters being added in the second step. Libraries were sequenced on Illumina HiSeq 2500 (2x100 bp) or NovaSeq (2x150 bp). Per the original workflow: MIGEC handled demultiplexing of reads and collapsing into UMI consensus sequences, while MiXCR performed V(D)J alignment. Clonotypes responding to the vaccine were identified with edgeR on replicate PBMC samples, with the criteria of FDR below 0.01 and a log2 fold change above 5 up to day 15. CD4 or CD8 identity was assigned to each bulk clonotype according to whether the clonotype was present at higher abundance in the sequenced CD4 repertoire or the sequenced CD8 repertoire. TCRdb reworked the public reads: Q25 trimming with fastp, MiXCR clone assembly, productive beta chains retained. CDR3 protein duplicates are merged, each entry listing the most common genes and DNA. These V and J calls are TCRdb output, not the study's own analysis. This sample comprises 25,000 to 35,000 distinct CDR3 sequences, more than 5% of them detected only once. The ten largest make up 35% to 50% of the sample.

The germline V gene (reference sequence) gives CDR1 as SEHNR and CDR2 as FQNEAQ. The CDR3 measures 15 amino acids from cysteine to phenylalanine. The DNA shown is the 45-base CDR3, in frame from base 1. From V the trimming removes 4 bases and from J it removes 3 bases, while the gene matches leave 7 bases of the junction unaccounted for. This clonotype appeared many times. The antigen this receptor binds is unknown. Nothing much larger sits one base from this clone, and base qualities are not available. The sample's treatment or condition, from its label and the paper: live attenuated yellow fever vaccine strain. PBMCs were isolated from peripheral blood using a standard Ficoll-Paque protocol. Dynabeads CD4 and CD8 positive selection kits were used to isolate CD4 and CD8 T-cell fractions. TriZol was used to extract RNA from bulk PBMCs, from CD4 and CD8 fractions, and from dextramer-positive and dextramer-negative fractions.

Overall results and qualifications from the work: After the booster, most clones that had expanded after primary vaccination were detected again (nearly 98% of CD4 and under 90% of CD8), suggesting broad maintenance of memory. A small fraction of clonotypes showed up in both the CD4 and CD8 compartments, probably as a result of convergent recombination. Computational filtering was needed because FACS-sorted repertoires could contain abundant contaminating clonotypes from the bulk population. Compared with the primary T-cell response, the secondary T-cell response was weaker but faster, peaking on day 5 rather than day 15. Because the study included only a couple of donors, the extent to which the findings can be generalized is limited.

The TCR sequence derives from a man aged 25 to 40 who received the YFV17D yellow fever vaccine. This receptor chain uses TRBV7-9 and TRBJ2-7, and 9 bases in between align with TRBD2. The input for sequencing was CD8+ T cells sorted from PBMCs, taken 10 days after the yellow fever booster vaccination. CDR3 region: CASSSGGREGYEQYF. The nucleotides read TGTGCCAGCAGCTCAGGAGGGCGGGAGGGCTACGAGCAGTACTTC.